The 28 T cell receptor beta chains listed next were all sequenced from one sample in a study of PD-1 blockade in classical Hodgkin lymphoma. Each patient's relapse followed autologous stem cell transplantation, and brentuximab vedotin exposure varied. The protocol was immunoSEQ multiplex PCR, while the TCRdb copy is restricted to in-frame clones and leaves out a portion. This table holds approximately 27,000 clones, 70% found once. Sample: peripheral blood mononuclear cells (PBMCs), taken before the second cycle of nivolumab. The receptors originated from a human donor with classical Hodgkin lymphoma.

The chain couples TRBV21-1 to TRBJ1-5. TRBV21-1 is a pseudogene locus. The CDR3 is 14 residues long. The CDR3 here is CASPDGDSNQPQHF. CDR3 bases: TGTGCCAGCCCCGACGGGGATAGCAATCAGCCCCAGCATTTT.

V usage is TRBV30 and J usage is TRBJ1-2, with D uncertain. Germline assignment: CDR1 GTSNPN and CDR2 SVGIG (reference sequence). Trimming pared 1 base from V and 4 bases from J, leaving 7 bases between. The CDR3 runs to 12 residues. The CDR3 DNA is TGTGCCTGGAGTGGGTCGGTCTATGGCTACACCTTC. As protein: CAWSGSVYGYTF.

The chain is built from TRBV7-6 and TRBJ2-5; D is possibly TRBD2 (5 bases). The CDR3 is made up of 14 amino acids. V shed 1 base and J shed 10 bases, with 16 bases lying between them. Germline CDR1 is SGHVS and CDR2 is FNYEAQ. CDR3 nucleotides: TGTGCCAGCAGCTTAGGGGCAGCGGTCGCCGGCCAGTACTTC. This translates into CASSLGAAVAGQYF.

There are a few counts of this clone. DNA for the CDR3: TGTGCCAGCAGCTTCGGGGGCAGCTCCTACGAGCAGTACGTC. It encodes CASSFGGSSYEQYV. V usage is TRBV5-6 and J usage is TRBJ2-7; D is tentatively TRBD1 or TRBD2 (6 bases each). CDR1 SGHDT and CDR2 YYEEEE come from the germline V gene. V was cut by 2 bases and J by 0 bases, with 9 bases left in between. The CDR3 runs to 14 residues.

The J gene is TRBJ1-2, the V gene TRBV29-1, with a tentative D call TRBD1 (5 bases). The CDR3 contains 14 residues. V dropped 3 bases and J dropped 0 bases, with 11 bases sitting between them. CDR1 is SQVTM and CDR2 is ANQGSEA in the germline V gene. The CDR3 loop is CSVEPAGANYGYTF. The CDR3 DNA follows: TGCAGCGTTGAGCCCGCGGGGGCTAACTATGGCTACACCTTC. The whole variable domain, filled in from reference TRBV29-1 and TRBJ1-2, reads SAVISQKPSRDICQRGTSLTIQCQVDSQVTMMFWYRQQPGQSLTLIATANQGSEATYESGFVIDKFPISRPNLTFSTLTVSNMSPEDSSIYLCSVEPAGANYGYTFGSGTRLTVV.

The CDR3, as DNA: TGCGCCAGCAGCCAGGCGGGGGTTACGGGCGAGCAGTACGTC. This gives the protein CASSQAGVTGEQYV. This rearrangement joins TRBV4-3 to TRBJ2-7; 7 bases line up with TRBD2. CDR1 is LGHNA, CDR2 YSLEER, per germline. This CDR3 contains 14 residues. The junction had 8 bases not matched to a gene; V was cut back by 3 bases and J by 6 bases.

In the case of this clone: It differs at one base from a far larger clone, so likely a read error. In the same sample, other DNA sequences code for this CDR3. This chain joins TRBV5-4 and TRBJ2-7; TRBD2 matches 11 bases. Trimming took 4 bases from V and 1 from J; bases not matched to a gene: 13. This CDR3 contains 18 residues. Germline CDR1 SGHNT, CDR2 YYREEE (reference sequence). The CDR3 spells CASSQEAVAGGISYEQYF. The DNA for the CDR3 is TGTGCCAGCAGCCAAGAGGCGGTAGCGGGAGGGATATCCTACGAGCAGTACTTC.

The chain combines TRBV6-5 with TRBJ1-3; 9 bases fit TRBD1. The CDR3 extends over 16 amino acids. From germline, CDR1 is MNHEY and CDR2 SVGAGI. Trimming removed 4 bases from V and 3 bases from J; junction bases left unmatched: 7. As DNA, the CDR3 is TGTGCCAGCAGTTTGAACAGGGGGCCCATTGGAAACACCATATATTTT. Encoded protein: CASSLNRGPIGNTIYF.

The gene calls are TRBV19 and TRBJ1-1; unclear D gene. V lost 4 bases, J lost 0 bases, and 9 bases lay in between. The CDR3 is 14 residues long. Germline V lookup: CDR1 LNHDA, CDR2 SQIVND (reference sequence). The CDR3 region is CASSSAPMNTEAFF. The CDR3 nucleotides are TGTGCCAGTAGTAGTGCACCGATGAACACTGAAGCTTTCTTT.

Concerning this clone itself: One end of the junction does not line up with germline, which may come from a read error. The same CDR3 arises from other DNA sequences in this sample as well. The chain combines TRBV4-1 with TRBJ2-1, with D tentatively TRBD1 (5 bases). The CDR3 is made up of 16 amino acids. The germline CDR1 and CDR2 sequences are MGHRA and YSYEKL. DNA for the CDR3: TGCGCCAGCAGTCAAGACGGTAGCAGGGTGTTCAATGAGCAGTTCTTC. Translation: CASSQDGSRVFNEQFF.

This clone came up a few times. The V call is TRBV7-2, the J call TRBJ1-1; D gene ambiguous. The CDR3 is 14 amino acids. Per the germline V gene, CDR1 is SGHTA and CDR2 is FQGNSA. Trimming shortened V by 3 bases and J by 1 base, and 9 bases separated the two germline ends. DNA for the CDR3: TGTGCCAGCAGCTTCTCAGGAAAGAACACTGAAGCTTTCTTT. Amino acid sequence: CASSFSGKNTEAFF.

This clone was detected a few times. Written as DNA, the CDR3 is TGTGCCAGCAGCCGAAGACAGAACAATGAGCAGTTCTTC. Translating gives CASSRRQNNEQFF. The chain recombines TRBV7-8 with TRBJ2-1; TRBD1 might be the D (5 bases). The CDR3 extends over 13 amino acids. Per the germline V gene, CDR1 is SGHVS and CDR2 is FQNEAQ. Trimming stripped 5 bases from V and 5 bases from J, with 10 bases between.

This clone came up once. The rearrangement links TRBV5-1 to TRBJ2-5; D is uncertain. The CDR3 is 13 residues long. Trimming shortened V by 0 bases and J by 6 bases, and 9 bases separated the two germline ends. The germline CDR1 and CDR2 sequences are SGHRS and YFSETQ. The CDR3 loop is CASSLAGSQTQYF. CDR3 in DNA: TGCGCCAGCAGCTTGGCAGGTTCTCAGACCCAGTACTTC. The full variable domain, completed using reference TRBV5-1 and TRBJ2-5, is KAGVTQTPRYLIKTRGQQVTLSCSPISGHRSVSWYQQTPGQGLQFLFEYFSETQRNKGNFPGRFSGRQFSNSRSEMNVSTLELGDSALYLCASSLAGSQTQYFGPGTRLLVL.

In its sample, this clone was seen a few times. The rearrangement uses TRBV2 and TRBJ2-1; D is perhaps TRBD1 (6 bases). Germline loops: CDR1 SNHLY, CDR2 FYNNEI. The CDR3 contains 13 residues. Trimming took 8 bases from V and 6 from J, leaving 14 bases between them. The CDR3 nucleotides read TGTGCCAGCTCCAGCACAGGGCTCAATGAGCAGTTCTTC. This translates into CASSSTGLNEQFF.

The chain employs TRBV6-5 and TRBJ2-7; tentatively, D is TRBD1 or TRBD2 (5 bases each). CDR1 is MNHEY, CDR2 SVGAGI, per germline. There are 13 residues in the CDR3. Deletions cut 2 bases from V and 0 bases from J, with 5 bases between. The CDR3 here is CASSYGTSYEQYV. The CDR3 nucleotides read TGTGCCAGCAGTTACGGGACCTCCTACGAGCAGTACGTC.

The CDR3 DNA sequence: TGTGCCAGCAGCGTAGATCGGGTTGGGGAGACCCAGTACTTC. Its translation: CASSVDRVGETQYF. V gene TRBV9 combines with J gene TRBJ2-5; no clear D gene. Germline V gene lookup returns CDR1 SGDLS and CDR2 YYNGEE. Trimming shortened V by 0 bases and J by 5 bases, and 11 bases separated the two germline ends. This CDR3 comprises 14 residues. Combining the CDR3 with reference TRBV9 and TRBJ2-5 gives the whole variable domain DSGVTQTPKHLITATGQRVTLRCSPRSGDLSVYWYQQSLDQGLQFLIQYYNGEERAKGNILERFSAQQFPDLHSELNLSSLELGDSALYFCASSVDRVGETQYFGPGTRLLVL.

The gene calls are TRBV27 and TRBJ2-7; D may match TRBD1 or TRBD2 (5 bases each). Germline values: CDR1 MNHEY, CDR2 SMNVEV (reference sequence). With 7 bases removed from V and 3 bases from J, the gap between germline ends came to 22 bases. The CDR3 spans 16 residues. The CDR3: CASNQTGTNEDYEQYV. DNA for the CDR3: TGTGCCAGCAATCAAACCGGGACCAATGAGGACTACGAGCAGTACGTC.

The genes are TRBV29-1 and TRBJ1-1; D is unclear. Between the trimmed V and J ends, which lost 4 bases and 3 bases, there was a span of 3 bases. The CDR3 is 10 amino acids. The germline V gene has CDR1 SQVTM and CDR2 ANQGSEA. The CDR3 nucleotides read TGCAGCGTTGTAGACACTGAAGCTTTCTTT. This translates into CSVVDTEAFF.

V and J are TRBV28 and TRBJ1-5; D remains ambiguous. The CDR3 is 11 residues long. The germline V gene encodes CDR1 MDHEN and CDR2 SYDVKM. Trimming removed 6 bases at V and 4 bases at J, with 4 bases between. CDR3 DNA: TGTGCCAGCAGGAGGAATCAGCCCCAGCATTTT. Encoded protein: CASRRNQPQHF.

CDR3 sequence (DNA): TGTGCCAGCAGCGCTAGCGGGGGGTCGGGGTTGGAGACCCAGTACTTC. Translation: CASSASGGSGLETQYF. The chain joins TRBV9 to TRBJ2-5, with 11 bases fitting TRBD2. This CDR3 spans 16 amino acids. V was pared by 3 bases and J by 5 bases, with 9 bases of the junction left unmatched. CDR1 is SGDLS, CDR2 YYNGEE, per germline.

The CDR3, as DNA: TGTGCCAGCAGCTTAAGGGGACAGGTGAAAGCTTTCTTT. Translating gives CASSLRGQVKAFF. The gene calls are TRBV7-2 and TRBJ1-1; 8 positions match TRBD1. The CDR3 is 13 residues long. Germline V CDR1 and CDR2: SGHTA, FQGNSA. V lost 2 bases and J lost 9; bases outside the gene matches: 5.

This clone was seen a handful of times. The CDR3 sequence is CASSLDGQGNTDTQYF. Written as DNA, the CDR3 is TGCGCCAGCAGCTTGGACGGACAGGGCAACACAGATACGCAGTATTTT. The chain couples TRBV5-1 to TRBJ2-3; 8 positions match TRBD1. Germline assignment: CDR1 SGHRS and CDR2 YFSETQ. The CDR3 is 16 amino acids. V dropped 0 bases and J dropped 2; count of bases not matched to a gene: 5.

CDR3 protein: CASSIGRNEQYF. The CDR3 DNA reads TGTGCCAGCAGCATCGGGCGGAACGAGCAGTACTTC. The rearrangement joins TRBV28 to TRBJ2-7; D is unclear. Trimming left V 6 bases short and J 5 bases short, with 11 bases between. Germline V lookup: CDR1 MDHEN, CDR2 SYDVKM. The CDR3 loop spans 12 amino acids.

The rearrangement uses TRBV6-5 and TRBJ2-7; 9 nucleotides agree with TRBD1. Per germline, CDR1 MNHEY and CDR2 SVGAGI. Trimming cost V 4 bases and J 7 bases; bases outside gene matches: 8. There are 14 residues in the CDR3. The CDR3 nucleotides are TGTGCCAGCAGTTTGGGACAGGGCGCATGGGAGCAGTACTTC. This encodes CASSLGQGAWEQYF.

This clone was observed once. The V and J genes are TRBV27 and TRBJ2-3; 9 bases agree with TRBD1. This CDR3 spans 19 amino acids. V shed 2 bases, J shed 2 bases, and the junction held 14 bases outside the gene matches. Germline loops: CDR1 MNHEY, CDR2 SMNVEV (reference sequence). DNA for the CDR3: TGTGCCAGCAGTTTAGAGGACGGGACAGGGAGTCGGTCCACAGATACGCAGTATTTT. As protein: CASSLEDGTGSRSTDTQYF.

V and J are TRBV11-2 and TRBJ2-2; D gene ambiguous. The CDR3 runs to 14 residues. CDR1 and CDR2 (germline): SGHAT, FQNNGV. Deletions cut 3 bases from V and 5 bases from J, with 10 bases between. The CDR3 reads CASSLLSGTGELFF. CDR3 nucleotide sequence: TGTGCCAGCAGCTTGTTATCCGGGACCGGGGAGCTGTTTTTT.

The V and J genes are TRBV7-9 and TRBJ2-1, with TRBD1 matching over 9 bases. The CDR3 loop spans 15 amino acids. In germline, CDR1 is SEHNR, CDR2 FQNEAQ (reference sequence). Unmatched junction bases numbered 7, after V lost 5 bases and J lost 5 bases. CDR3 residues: CASSPGQGQDNEQFF. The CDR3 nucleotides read TGTGCCAGCAGCCCCGGACAGGGGCAGGACAATGAGCAGTTCTTC.

The CDR3 loop is CASSNGWLTMGDEQFF. As DNA, the CDR3 is TGTGCCAGCAGCAACGGCTGGCTAACGATGGGAGATGAGCAGTTCTTC. This rearrangement joins TRBV5-8 to TRBJ2-1; D is possibly TRBD2 (5 bases). With 4 bases removed from V and 8 bases from J, the gap between germline ends came to 22 bases. The CDR3 covers 16 residues. CDR1 and CDR2 from the germline V gene are SGHTS and YDEGEE.